This entry describes one T cell receptor beta chain. Sequenced by immunoSEQ multiplex PCR; TCRdb stores in-frame clones only, minus some. The sample lists under 150,000 clones, roughly 89% occurring once. The CDR3 runs to 13 residues. Trimming shortened V by 6 bases and J by 4 bases, and 11 bases separated the two germline ends. Germline CDR1 and CDR2: LNHDA and SQIVND (reference sequence). The data were taken from a study of blood T cell repertoires in COVID-19. Across the study: Some COVID-19 samples were acute and others convalescent; all came from the United States, Italy and Spain.

This TCR was sampled from a middle-aged woman with acute or convalescent COVID-19. Sequencing was performed on peripheral blood. The chain carries TRBV19 and TRBJ2-3; D gene uncertain. CDR3 DNA sequence: TGTGCCAGTAGGGAAATAGGAGCAGATACGCAGTATTTT. As protein: CASREIGADTQYF.